This is a list of T cell receptor beta chains from one sample in a study of molecular identifiers for immune sequencing clone quantification. TCRdb used MiXCR to reprocess the PCR reads, holding one entry per CDR3 protein. This table holds about 640,000 distinct CDR3 sequences, less than 20% found once. Sequenced input: naive CD8+ T cells from blood, with Jurkat cell RNA spiked in. Every receptor here comes from a human donor in good health. Some libraries in this study had Jurkat cell RNA spiked in. The conserved cysteine and the conserved F or W are not part of the CDR3 here. The D gene is left open where the match is weak. Only part of the rows carry a size: once, few, many, or a class if the clone is expanded.

d_call | clone_size | v_call | cdr3_aa
TRBD2 | NA | TRBV27 | ASRQTSGIAYEQY
NA | many | TRBV29-1 | SVVGVTGELF
NA | many | TRBV12-5 | ASGLVEPTYEQY
TRBD1 | few | TRBV20-1 | SADRAATEAF
NA | NA | TRBV11-2 | ASSLQGIGNEQF
NA | NA | TRBV13 | ASSKIPGRANEKLF
NA | NA | TRBV12-3/TRBV12-4 | ASCPTGTFTEAF
NA | many | TRBV6-1 | ASSEIYSNQPQH
NA | many | TRBV27 | ASSLTGQTLYEQY
TRBD2 | few | TRBV6-6 | ASSYEGLADEQY
TRBD1 | NA | TRBV7-6 | ASSYGTGDTYEQY
TRBD2 | NA | TRBV19 | ATKTSGVGGELF
NA | many | TRBV10-3 | AIRAQGHEQY
TRBD1 | few | TRBV18 | AGSLQILTGDPGGYT
TRBD2 | many | TRBV4-1 | ASSQGTSGGYNEQF
NA | many | TRBV30 | AWSERTLFTGELF
NA | once | TRBV20-1 | SAPGPGKSDGNQPQH
NA | many | TRBV7-9 | ASSLVAEGRVYEQY
TRBD1 | NA | TRBV19 | ASGPPGQVRNEQF
NA | many | TRBV28 | ASSLGDTDTQY
NA | NA | TRBV12-3/TRBV12-4 | ASSTQGYQPQH
TRBD1 | few | TRBV12-5 | ASGPPDRVIYEQY
NA | NA | TRBV11-1 | ASSIGQDTEAF
NA | many | TRBV28 | ASSLPGGKLDEQY
NA | few | TRBV5-6 | ASSLVRSRERSEQF
TRBD1 | few | TRBV9 | ASSPGTGVAKNIQY
TRBD2 | NA | TRBV3-1 | ASSPGASGRDTGELL
NA | many | TRBV4-3 | ASSQDPYTDTQY
TRBD1 | few | TRBV7-9 | VGTGVNEQF
NA | few | TRBV14 | ASSQGGGLNSYEQY
TRBD1 | NA | TRBV30 | AWTGTGSTDTQY
TRBD1 | many | TRBV6-5 | ASSPGQGIPEAF
NA | NA | TRBV7-2 | ASSFTRFYEQY